The 28 T cell receptor beta chains given below trace back to one sample, sequenced in a study of cytomegalovirus exposure and HLA in healthy donors. The PCR was carried out with 60 Vbeta primers and 13 Jbeta primers. The data were produced by immunoSEQ multiplex PCR, yet TCRdb's version contains in-frame clones alone and is incomplete. Of 95,000 to 150,000 clones listed, over 50% are singletons. The sequencing input was PBMCs. The receptors were gathered from a woman between 35 and 50 years old in good health and CMV-seropositive.

This chain links TRBV29-1 with TRBJ2-7, with TRBD1 identical over 10 bases. V was pared by 2 bases and J by 7 bases, with 11 bases of the junction left unmatched. This CDR3 has 15 residues. The germline gives CDR1 SQVTM, CDR2 ANQGSEA. In DNA form, the CDR3 reads TGCAGCGTTGAATATGGGGGACAGGGGAATGTAGAGCAGTACTTC. Its translation is CSVEYGGQGNVEQYF.

CDR3 in DNA: TGCGCCAGCAGCTTGGCCCAATCCTCTAGGGGCAATGAGCAGTTCTTC. It translates to CASSLAQSSRGNEQFF. The chain couples TRBV5-1 to TRBJ2-1, with a weak D call TRBD1 (5 bases). Germline loops: CDR1 SGHRS, CDR2 YFSETQ. The CDR3 is 16 amino acids. V was clipped by 0 bases and J by 6 bases, with 16 bases between them.

This clone was found a few times. The V and J genes are TRBV5-4 and TRBJ2-5; TRBD2 matches 7 bases. Germline V lookup: CDR1 SGHNT, CDR2 YYREEE (reference sequence). V lost 2 bases, J lost 4 bases, and 2 bases stayed unmatched. This CDR3 spans 13 amino acids. CDR3 coding DNA: TGTGCCAGCAGCTTCCCGGGGGGAGAGACCCAGTACTTC. Translated: CASSFPGGETQYF.

J is TRBJ2-1 and V is TRBV4-2, with 7 bases aligning to TRBD2. V gave up 4 bases and J gave up 3 bases; unmatched junction bases: 9. Per germline, CDR1 LGHNA and CDR2 YNFKEQ. This CDR3 comprises 16 residues. The CDR3 DNA reads as TGTGCCAGCAGCCCGGGCGGCAGGGAGGGCTACAATGAGCAGTTCTTC. Its translation is CASSPGGREGYNEQFF.

The chain employs TRBV18 and TRBJ2-1, with D unresolved. V dropped 1 base and J dropped 12 bases, with 13 bases sitting between them. This CDR3 comprises 13 residues. The germline gives CDR1 KGHSH, CDR2 LQKENI. The CDR3 region is CASSPQVLPRQFF. The CDR3 DNA sequence: TGTGCCAGCTCACCACAGGTCCTACCTAGGCAGTTCTTC.

The J gene is TRBJ2-7, the V gene TRBV29-1; a possible D gene is TRBD2 (5 bases). The CDR3 is 13 residues long. Germline loops: CDR1 SQVTM, CDR2 ANQGSEA. The ends were cut back, 7 bases at V and 6 bases at J, with 19 bases in the middle. The CDR3 sequence: CSGRARAEGEQYF. The CDR3 bases are TGCAGCGGCCGGGCGCGGGCTGAGGGCGAGCAGTACTTC.

The chain employs TRBV19 and TRBJ1-4; a possible D gene is TRBD1 (6 bases). This CDR3 comprises 15 residues. Trimming took 1 base from V and 8 from J, leaving 14 bases between them. The germline gives CDR1 LNHDA, CDR2 SQIVND (reference sequence). CDR3 DNA sequence: TGTGCCAGTAGTATAGGCAGGGGTTCTGGAGAAAAACTGTTTTTT. Amino acid sequence: CASSIGRGSGEKLFF.

The chain uses TRBV11-3 and TRBJ1-6; 8 nucleotides agree with TRBD1. V trimming: 5 bases; J trimming: 9 bases; junction bases outside the gene matches: 6. Germline values: CDR1 SGHNT, CDR2 YENEEA. The CDR3 runs to 14 residues. CDR3: CASSLGQGFSPLHF. The CDR3 bases are TGTGCCAGCAGCCTTGGACAGGGATTTTCACCCCTCCACTTT. The whole variable domain, filled in from reference TRBV11-3 and TRBJ1-6, reads EAGVVQSPRYKIIEKKQPVAFWCNPISGHNTLYWYLQNLGQGPELLIRYENEEAVDDSQLPKDRFSAERLKGVDSTLKIQPAELGDSAVYLCASSLGQGFSPLHFGNGTRLTVT.

The gene calls are TRBV15 and TRBJ1-2; D possibly corresponds to TRBD1 (6 bases). Germline loops: CDR1 LNHNV, CDR2 YYDKDF (reference sequence). The CDR3 runs to 14 residues. The V and J ends lost 0 bases and 6 bases respectively, with 11 bases between them. DNA of the CDR3: TGTGCCACCAGCAGAGATCGGGGGGCGGATGGCTACACCTTC. It yields the protein CATSRDRGADGYTF.

This chain uses TRBV11-2 with TRBJ2-1; the D gene is possibly TRBD1 (5 bases). There are 12 residues in the CDR3. V lost 5 bases and J lost 7, with 9 bases in between. The germline V gene encodes CDR1 SGHAT and CDR2 FQNNGV. CDR3 residues: CASSAQGNEQFF. Written as DNA, the CDR3 is TGTGCCAGCAGCGCCCAGGGTAATGAGCAGTTCTTC.

This clone has just a few counts. This chain connects TRBV6-6 to TRBJ1-2; D gene ambiguous. Germline values: CDR1 MNHNY, CDR2 SVGAGI (reference sequence). Trimming took off 4 bases at V and 1 base at J, with 7 bases between the two ends. The CDR3 contains 13 residues. DNA for the CDR3: TGTGCCAGCAGTTTAGAGGATAACTATGGCTACACCTTC. Protein sequence: CASSLEDNYGYTF.

This chain joins TRBV18 and TRBJ1-2; 8 bases match TRBD1. This CDR3 has 14 amino acids. V gave up 3 bases and J gave up 8 bases; unmatched junction bases: 8. Germline V gene sequence: CDR1 KGHSH, CDR2 LQKENI. The CDR3 nucleotides are TGTGCCAGCTCACCGCGGCAGGGGGCGGAGGGCTACACCTTC. This translates into CASSPRQGAEGYTF.

This clone came up a few times. The V and J genes are TRBV6-1 and TRBJ1-5; D call uncertain. Trimming removed 2 bases from V and 11 bases from J, with 10 bases in between. Germline V gives CDR1 MNHNS, CDR2 SASEGT. The CDR3 extends over 12 amino acids. CDR3 sequence: CASSEIPSAQHF. The CDR3 bases are TGTGCCAGCAGTGAAATACCCTCAGCCCAGCATTTT.

Notes on this clone: Germline and junction disagree at one end, which may indicate a read error. The V gene is TRBV7-7, the J gene TRBJ2-7, with 9 positions matching TRBD1. CDR1 and CDR2 from the germline V gene are SSHAT and FNYEAQ (reference sequence). This CDR3 has 14 residues. For the CDR3, the DNA is TGTGCTAGCAGCCCTCGAGACAGGGGGTACGAGCAGTACTTC. Translation: CASSPRDRGYEQYF.

The table lists this clone with a count of one. The chain couples TRBV2 to TRBJ1-6, with no clear D. Looked up from germline, CDR1 is SNHLY and CDR2 is FYNNEI. V dropped 7 bases and J dropped 5 bases, with 15 bases sitting between them. The CDR3 covers 15 residues. The CDR3 loop is CASILDSPDNSPLHF. The DNA for the CDR3 is TGTGCCAGCATCCTGGATAGCCCTGATAATTCACCCCTCCACTTT.

Only a few counts were recorded for this clone. This chain joins TRBV16 and TRBJ1-2; D not certain. The CDR3 contains 15 residues. Trimming stripped 2 bases from V and 6 bases from J, with 16 bases between. CDR1 KGHSY and CDR2 FQNENV come from the germline V gene. CDR3 nucleotides: TGTGCCAGCAGCCAAAGGTCTTGGGGAGGGCATGGCTACACCTTC. Translating it yields CASSQRSWGGHGYTF. Combining the CDR3 with reference TRBV16 and TRBJ1-2 gives the whole variable domain GEEVAQTPKHLVRGEGQKAKLYCAPIKGHSYVFWYQQVLKNEFKFLISFQNENVFDETGMPKERFSAKCLPNSPCSLEIQATKLEDSAVYFCASSQRSWGGHGYTFGSGTRLTVV.

The sample holds a few counts of this clone. The rearrangement links TRBV6-1 to TRBJ2-7, with 11 positions matching TRBD2. CDR1 is MNHNS and CDR2 is SASEGT in the germline V gene. Trimming removed 5 bases from V and 2 bases from J; junction bases left unmatched: 5. This CDR3 spans 15 amino acids. The DNA for the CDR3 is TGTGCCAGCAGTCCACTAGCGGGAGTTACCTACGAGCAGTACTTC. Protein sequence: CASSPLAGVTYEQYF.

This clone was observed a handful of times. This chain connects TRBV6-5 to TRBJ1-5, with a possible D match to TRBD1 (6 bases). Germline V gives CDR1 MNHEY, CDR2 SVGAGI. The CDR3 runs 14 residues. V gave up 6 bases and J gave up 0 bases, with 9 bases separating them. This CDR3 is CASRKGGSNQPQHF. The CDR3 DNA follows: TGTGCCAGCAGAAAAGGGGGTAGCAATCAGCCCCAGCATTTT.

The V call is TRBV10-2, the J call TRBJ2-7; 10 bases fit TRBD1. This CDR3 spans 16 amino acids. Germline V gives CDR1 WSHSY, CDR2 SAAADI. V shed 5 bases and J 4 bases; nucleotides not matched to a gene: 11. Here the CDR3 DNA reads TGCGCCAGCAGTAAGGGACAGGGGAACCCCCGATACGAGCAGTACTTC. As protein: CASSKGQGNPRYEQYF.

J is TRBJ2-3 and V is TRBV30, with TRBD2 identical over 12 bases. CDR1 and CDR2 from the germline V gene are GTSNPN and SVGIG (reference sequence). Trimming cost V 0 bases and J 8 bases; bases outside gene matches: 9. The CDR3 has 16 residues. The CDR3, as DNA: TGTGCCTGGAGTGTAGGCCTAGCGGGGGGGCGCGGTACGCAGTATTTT. As protein: CAWSVGLAGGRGTQYF.

The CDR3: CASSQEPAGGLYNEQFF. The CDR3 bases are TGTGCCAGCAGCCAAGAACCAGCGGGAGGGTTATACAATGAGCAGTTCTTC. The V and J genes are TRBV4-2 and TRBJ2-1; 10 nucleotides line up with TRBD2. CDR1 LGHNA and CDR2 YNFKEQ come from the germline V gene. Trimming cost V 0 bases and J 4 bases; bases outside gene matches: 6. The CDR3 is 17 residues long.

The genes are TRBV2 and TRBJ1-3, with D possibly TRBD1 on 5 matching bases. Trimming cost V 0 bases and J 4 bases, with 7 bases left between them. The germline V gene encodes CDR1 SNHLY and CDR2 FYNNEI. The CDR3 runs to 14 residues. CDR3 sequence reads: CASSEAGLGNTIYF. The DNA for the CDR3 is TGTGCCAGCAGTGAAGCGGGACTAGGAAACACCATATATTTT.

This chain uses TRBV30 with TRBJ2-7; D not resolved. The CDR3 covers 11 residues. CDR1 is GTSNPN, CDR2 SVGIG, per germline (reference sequence). The germline V and J ends were trimmed by 2 bases and 5 bases, with 7 bases remaining between them. CDR3 DNA: TGTGCCTGGAGTTCGGTAAACGAGCAGTACTTC. Translating it yields CAWSSVNEQYF.

Only a few counts were recorded for this clone. The chain combines TRBV10-1 with TRBJ2-3, with 7 bases identical to TRBD2. Germline CDR1 reads WNHNN; CDR2 reads SYGVQD (reference sequence). V lost 0 bases to trimming and J lost 2 bases; unmatched junction nucleotides: 5. The CDR3 spans 16 residues. Here the CDR3 DNA reads TGCGCCAGCAGTGAGTCTAGCGGGTCCTCCACAGATACGCAGTATTTT. Protein product: CASSESSGSSTDTQYF.

The chain carries TRBV7-8 and TRBJ1-3, with D unresolved. The V gene's germline CDR1 is SGHVS and CDR2 FQNEAQ. This CDR3 is 14 amino acids long. The V gene lost 5 bases and the J gene lost 0 bases, with 8 bases spanning the gap. The CDR3 nucleotides read TGTGCCAGCAGCGAACAGAGCTCTGGAAACACCATATATTTT. Translated: CASSEQSSGNTIYF.

The chain combines TRBV18 with TRBJ2-4; D perhaps matches TRBD1 (6 bases). The V end lost 8 bases, the J end lost 1 base, and 15 bases lay between the germline ends. This CDR3 has 15 amino acids. Germline V CDR1 and CDR2: KGHSH, LQKENI. CDR3: CASRKTQGAKNIQYF. CDR3 coding DNA: TGTGCCAGCCGAAAAACCCAGGGGGCCAAAAACATTCAGTACTTC.

This chain connects TRBV19 to TRBJ2-2; 7 nucleotides agree with TRBD1. The CDR3 loop spans 15 amino acids. J gave up 1 base and V 5 bases, and 4 bases lay outside the gene matches. Germline V gene lookup returns CDR1 LNHDA and CDR2 SQIVND (reference sequence). The DNA for the CDR3 is TGTGCCAGTAGTCTAAGGACAGGGAACACCGGGGAGCTGTTTTTT. The encoded protein is CASSLRTGNTGELFF.

The rearrangement uses TRBV6-5 and TRBJ2-5; the match to TRBD2 covers 9 bases. Matching the DNA end better, TRBJ2-7 makes the J call doubtful. CDR3 length: 15 amino acids. CDR1 MNHEY and CDR2 SVGAGI come from the germline V gene. The CDR3 protein is CASSYSAGGPYEQYF. CDR3 coding DNA: TGTGCCAGCAGTTACTCTGCGGGAGGGCCTTACGAGCAGTACTTC.